The 26 T cell receptor beta chains in this list originate from one sample, sequenced in a study of blood T cell repertoires in COVID-19. Assay: immunoSEQ multiplex PCR; the TCRdb copy retains only in-frame clones and omits some. The sample lists 150,000 to 200,000 clones; approximately 86% were seen once. Input material: peripheral blood. These TCRs come from a man aged 65 to 79 with acute or convalescent COVID-19.

The genes are TRBV28 and TRBJ1-2; D unclear. Germline V gives CDR1 MDHEN, CDR2 SYDVKM. Trimming left V 3 bases short and J 7 bases short, with 15 bases between. The CDR3 covers 14 residues. The CDR3 is CASSFLIPTGGYTF. The CDR3 DNA reads as TGTGCCAGCAGTTTTCTGATCCCGACGGGTGGCTACACCTTC.

The chain employs TRBV24-1 and TRBJ1-3; D not certain. Germline V gives CDR1 KGHDR, CDR2 SFDVKD. CDR3 length: 12 residues. V was clipped by 6 bases and J by 1 base, with 3 bases between them. This CDR3 reads CATSPSGNTIYF. The CDR3 DNA reads as TGTGCCACCAGTCCTTCTGGAAACACCATATATTTT.

This clone has a handful of counts. The V and J genes are TRBV27 and TRBJ1-1; a possible D gene is TRBD1 (5 bases). Germline CDR1 reads MNHEY; CDR2 reads SMNVEV (reference sequence). Trimming stripped 3 bases from V and 4 bases from J, with 21 bases between. The CDR3 extends over 17 amino acids. The CDR3 here is CASSFRAGTHGGTEAFF. The CDR3 nucleotides read TGTGCCAGCAGTTTTCGGGCAGGCACGCACGGGGGCACTGAAGCTTTCTTT.

The J gene is TRBJ2-2, the V gene TRBV5-5; D call uncertain. The V and J ends lost 4 bases and 1 base respectively, with 8 bases between them. Germline CDR1 is SGHKS and CDR2 is YYEKEE (reference sequence). The CDR3 is 14 residues long. The CDR3, as DNA: TGTGCCAGCAGCCCCTACTTGAACACCGGGGAGCTGTTTTTT. The encoded protein is CASSPYLNTGELFF.

V is TRBV7-9 and J is TRBJ2-3, with 8 bases aligning to TRBD2. The CDR3 is made up of 15 amino acids. Germline-derived CDR1 and CDR2 are SEHNR and FQNEAQ (reference sequence). Trimming at V came to 3 bases and at J to 4 bases, leaving 6 bases not matched to a gene. The CDR3 loop is CASSFRGGVADTQYF. CDR3 bases: TGTGCCAGCAGCTTTCGGGGGGGAGTCGCAGATACGCAGTATTTT. Full variable domain (missing parts from reference TRBV7-9 and TRBJ2-3): DTGVSQNPRHKITKRGQNVTFRCDPISEHNRLYWYRQTLGQGPEFLTYFQNEAQLEKSRLLSDRFSAERPKGSFSTLEIQRTEQGDSAMYLCASSFRGGVADTQYFGPGTRLTVL.

This clone was seen once. The chain has TRBV28 and TRBJ2-7; TRBD1 is a possible D gene (5 bases). This CDR3 comprises 13 residues. V shed 6 bases and J shed 7 bases, with 16 bases lying between them. CDR1 is MDHEN and CDR2 is SYDVKM in the germline V gene. CDR3 in amino acids: CASSLGRALEQYF. The CDR3, as DNA: TGTGCCAGCAGCCTCGGCAGGGCGTTGGAGCAGTACTTC.

The chain joins TRBV6-6 to TRBJ2-5; 9 bases are shared with TRBD2. The length of the CDR3 is 14 residues. Looked up from germline, CDR1 is MNHNY and CDR2 is SVGAGI (reference sequence). The junction had 9 bases not matched to a gene; V was cut back by 8 bases and J by 5 bases. The DNA of the CDR3 is TGTGCCAGCTTGGTGACTAGCGGTGCGGAGACCCAGTACTTC. Its protein product is CASLVTSGAETQYF.

J is TRBJ1-4 and V is TRBV6-4; 9 bases agree with TRBD1. The CDR3 is 15 residues long. CDR1 and CDR2 from the germline V gene are MRHNA and SNTAGT. Germline trimming cut 4 bases from V and 8 bases from J; bases unmatched to any gene: 8. The CDR3, as DNA: TGTGCCAGCAGTGGTACAGGGGGCGCCGGGGAAAAACTGTTTTTT. Its protein product is CASSGTGGAGEKLFF.

The chain recombines TRBV19 with TRBJ2-1, with 8 bases that match TRBD2. In germline, CDR1 is LNHDA, CDR2 SQIVND (reference sequence). The CDR3 is 15 amino acids. Trimming cost V 3 bases and J 0 bases; bases outside gene matches: 1. Here the CDR3 DNA reads TGTGCCAGTAGTATTGGGACTAGCTCCTACAATGAGCAGTTCTTC. Amino acid sequence: CASSIGTSSYNEQFF. The full variable domain, its missing parts supplied by reference TRBV19 and TRBJ2-1, is DGGITQSPKYLFRKEGQNVTLSCEQNLNHDAMYWYRQDPGQGLRLIYYSQIVNDFQKGDIAEGYSVSREKKESFPLTVTSAQKNPTAFYLCASSIGTSSYNEQFFGPGTRLTVL.

The DNA for the CDR3 is TGTGCCAGCAGCTCGGGGGGCTCAAGCACTGAAGCTTTCTTT. Amino acids: CASSSGGSSTEAFF. This chain links TRBV11-3 with TRBJ1-1, with D tentatively TRBD1 (6 bases). V gave up 4 bases and J gave up 4 bases, with 13 bases separating them. The germline V gene encodes CDR1 SGHNT and CDR2 YENEEA. CDR3 size: 14 residues.

The rearrangement links TRBV11-2 to TRBJ1-4, with D possibly TRBD1 on 5 matching bases. The germline gives CDR1 SGHAT, CDR2 FQNNGV. The CDR3 contains 15 residues. Trimming took off 5 bases at V and 7 bases at J, with 17 bases between the two ends. The CDR3 protein is CASSPGPLQGEKLFF. CDR3 in DNA: TGTGCCAGCAGCCCCGGGCCCCTTCAGGGTGAAAAACTGTTTTTT. The variable domain in full, with the rest retrieved from reference TRBV11-2 and TRBJ1-4, is EAGVAQSPRYKIIEKRQSVAFWCNPISGHATLYWYQQILGQGPKLLIQFQNNGVVDDSQLPKDRFSAERLKGVDSTLKIQPAKLEDSAVYLCASSPGPLQGEKLFFGSGTQLSVL.

The rearrangement links TRBV9 to TRBJ2-3; tentatively, D is TRBD2 (7 bases). The CDR3 runs to 14 residues. Germline values: CDR1 SGDLS, CDR2 YYNGEE. Trimming stripped 8 bases from V and 2 bases from J, with 15 bases between. The CDR3 DNA sequence: TGTGCCAGTAGGGGGGGCCTTCACACAGATACGCAGTATTTT. Translation: CASRGGLHTDTQYF.

This chain uses TRBV21-1 with TRBJ1-6; the table's TRBD1 call for D was not verified on the DNA. TRBV21-1 is deemed a pseudogene. The CDR3 has 17 residues. CDR3 nucleotides: TGTGCCAGCAGCAAAGCGCTGAACAGGGGGCGAGGTTCACCCCTCCACTTT. Amino acid sequence: CASSKALNRGRGSPLHF.

The chain uses TRBV5-1 and TRBJ2-7, with 7 bases fitting TRBD2. The V and J ends lost 4 bases and 6 bases, in that order; junction bases with no gene match: 10. Germline V gene sequence: CDR1 SGHRS, CDR2 YFSETQ. The CDR3 spans 14 residues. The CDR3 DNA follows: TGCGCCAGCAGCGGGGATAGGGAGGGCGGCGAGCAGTACTTC. Translation: CASSGDREGGEQYF.

The rearrangement links TRBV5-4 to TRBJ2-7, with a weak D call TRBD2 (6 bases). The CDR3 covers 17 residues. The germline V gene has CDR1 SGHNT and CDR2 YYREEE (reference sequence). Trimming took off 4 bases at V and 2 bases at J, with 22 bases between the two ends. CDR3 sequence: CASSGAGRSSLAYEQYF. In DNA, the CDR3 is TGTGCCAGCAGCGGAGCGGGCCGAAGTTCCCTAGCCTACGAGCAGTACTTC. The variable domain in full, with the rest retrieved from reference TRBV5-4 and TRBJ2-7, is ETGVTQSPTHLIKTRGQQVTLRCSSQSGHNTVSWYQQALGQGPQFIFQYYREEENGRGNFPPRFSGLQFPNYSSELNVNALELDDSALYLCASSGAGRSSLAYEQYFGPGTRLTVT.

This clone has more than one count but fewer than ten. The J gene is TRBJ1-1, the V gene TRBV5-4; weak D call: TRBD1 (5 bases). The germline V gene encodes CDR1 SGHNT and CDR2 YYREEE (reference sequence). V was shortened by 4 bases and J by 3 bases, with 10 bases between the two germline ends. This CDR3 spans 13 amino acids. DNA for the CDR3: TGTGCCAGCAGCCCGGGGGTGGACACTGAAGCTTTCTTT. Protein product: CASSPGVDTEAFF.

This chain connects TRBV5-6 to TRBJ2-2; D is uncertain. With 0 bases removed from V and 1 base from J, the gap between germline ends came to 10 bases. This CDR3 spans 16 amino acids. The germline CDR1 and CDR2 sequences are SGHDT and YYEEEE. The CDR3 protein is CASSLGLNMNTGELFF. CDR3 bases: TGTGCCAGCAGCTTGGGCCTCAACATGAACACCGGGGAGCTGTTTTTT.

This chain links TRBV5-1 with TRBJ1-1; 7 bases line up with TRBD1. This CDR3 is built from 16 residues. Trimming cost V 3 bases and J 3 bases; bases outside gene matches: 11. Germline CDR1 and CDR2: SGHRS and YFSETQ. CDR3 residues: CASSWDRQGGHTEAFF. The CDR3 DNA sequence: TGCGCCAGCAGCTGGGACCGACAGGGAGGCCACACTGAAGCTTTCTTT.

The chain uses TRBV7-8 and TRBJ2-5; 10 bases map to TRBD2. This CDR3 is 15 amino acids long. Germline CDR1 and CDR2: SGHVS and FQNEAQ. Trimming at V came to 5 bases and at J to 1 base, leaving 4 bases not matched to a gene. CDR3 region: CASSPWTSGQETQYF. Here the CDR3 DNA reads TGTGCCAGCAGCCCGTGGACTAGCGGCCAAGAGACCCAGTACTTC.

In its sample, this clone was seen once. V gene TRBV10-3 combines with J gene TRBJ1-1; 9 bases line up with TRBD1. Germline V gene data show CDR1 as ENHRY and CDR2 as SYGVKD. Trimming cost V 10 bases and J 3 bases; bases outside gene matches: 6. This CDR3 contains 13 residues. The CDR3 DNA reads TGTGCCACCGACAGGGGGTGGGACACTGAAGCTTTCTTT. Protein product: CATDRGWDTEAFF.

The CDR3 loop is CAISEPSGRGNTEAFF. The CDR3 DNA follows: TGTGCCATCAGTGAGCCGAGCGGGAGAGGGAACACTGAAGCTTTCTTT. This rearrangement joins TRBV10-3 to TRBJ1-1, with D uncertain. This CDR3 region has 16 residues. Trimming pared 2 bases from V and 1 base from J, leaving 14 bases between. CDR1 and CDR2 from the germline V gene are ENHRY and SYGVKD.

V is TRBV4-2 and J is TRBJ1-4; D is ambiguous. The germline V gene has CDR1 LGHNA and CDR2 YNFKEQ. There are 15 residues in the CDR3. V was trimmed by 1 base and J by 8 bases, leaving 14 bases between them. This CDR3 reads CASSQVGAPGEKLFF. In DNA, the CDR3 is TGTGCCAGCAGCCAAGTAGGTGCCCCGGGGGAAAAACTGTTTTTT.

The CDR3 is CASRGTSGSYEQYF. The DNA for the CDR3 is TGTGCCAGCAGGGGGACTAGCGGTTCCTACGAGCAGTACTTC. J is TRBJ2-7 and V is TRBV2, with 11 bases matching TRBD2. The trim removed 6 bases at V and 1 base at J, leaving 2 bases unmatched. Germline values: CDR1 SNHLY, CDR2 FYNNEI. The CDR3 is made up of 14 amino acids.

V and J are TRBV6-5 and TRBJ1-1, with D uncertain. This CDR3 comprises 14 residues. Per the germline V gene, CDR1 is MNHEY and CDR2 is SVGAGI. Trimming shortened V by 6 bases and J by 0 bases, and 11 bases separated the two germline ends. The CDR3 here is CASSLSSMNTEAFF. The CDR3 bases are TGTGCCAGCAGCCTCTCTAGTATGAACACTGAAGCTTTCTTT.

V gene TRBV28 combines with J gene TRBJ1-1; 7 nucleotides line up with TRBD1. There are 14 residues in the CDR3. Germline V gene lookup returns CDR1 MDHEN and CDR2 SYDVKM. The V segment lost 5 bases and the J segment 0 bases; nucleotides outside the gene matches: 3. CDR3 amino acids: CASSKDRVNTEAFF. DNA for the CDR3: TGTGCCAGCAGTAAAGACAGGGTGAACACTGAAGCTTTCTTT.

This clone was seen once. The V and J genes are TRBV5-1 and TRBJ2-3, with TRBD1 identical over 9 bases. Germline V gives CDR1 SGHRS, CDR2 YFSETQ. V trimming: 0 bases; J trimming: 3 bases; junction bases outside the gene matches: 2. The CDR3 contains 15 residues. The CDR3 here is CASSLGTGETDTQYF. The DNA of the CDR3 is TGCGCCAGCAGCTTGGGGACAGGGGAAACAGATACGCAGTATTTT.